This entry lists 22 T cell receptor beta chains sequenced from one sample in a study of somatic mutations in cytotoxic T cells in rheumatoid arthritis. The assay was immunoSEQ multiplex PCR, and TCRdb's table has in-frame clones only and misses some. The sample contains some 29,000 clones, around nine tenths of which appear only once. The sample taken for sequencing was CD8+ T cells sorted from blood. The origin of the receptors is an adult with rheumatoid arthritis.

V and J are TRBV29-1 and TRBJ2-7; 9 bases map to TRBD1. CDR1 is SQVTM, CDR2 ANQGSEA, per germline. V shed 7 bases and J 4 bases; nucleotides not matched to a gene: 8. The CDR3 has 13 amino acids. CDR3 sequence reads: CSADRGSGYEQYF. The CDR3 DNA sequence: TGCAGCGCGGACAGGGGATCTGGGTACGAGCAGTACTTC.

Comment on this clone: The identical CDR3 is also encoded by other nucleotide sequences in the sample. The CDR3 is CASSVGGSTEAFF. As DNA, the CDR3 is TGTGCCAGCAGCGTAGGTGGCTCCACTGAAGCTTTCTTT. V and J are TRBV9 and TRBJ1-1, with unresolved D. From germline, CDR1 is SGDLS and CDR2 YYNGEE. Trimming left V 0 bases short and J 4 bases short, with 7 bases between. The CDR3 runs to 13 residues.

The chain is built from TRBV5-6 and TRBJ2-7, with D tentatively TRBD1 or TRBD2 (5 bases each). This CDR3 is 14 amino acids long. The V gene lost 0 bases and the J gene lost 1 base, with 8 bases spanning the gap. From germline, CDR1 is SGHDT and CDR2 YYEEEE. CDR3 in DNA: TGTGCCAGCAGCTTGGGTGGGACGTCCTACGAGCAGTACTTC. The encoded protein is CASSLGGTSYEQYF.

J is TRBJ1-2 and V is TRBV5-3; no clear D. TRBV5-3 is marked as an open reading frame, function uncertain. With 0 bases removed from V and 8 bases from J, the gap between germline ends came to 8 bases. The CDR3 runs to 12 residues. DNA of the CDR3: TGTGCCAGAAGCTTGGGACCACGAGGCTACACCTTC. It translates to CARSLGPRGYTF.

The V call is TRBV4-1, the J call TRBJ2-1; D perhaps matches TRBD1 (6 bases). With 1 base removed from V and 6 bases from J, the gap between germline ends came to 13 bases. Looked up from germline, CDR1 is MGHRA and CDR2 is YSYEKL. This CDR3 is built from 15 residues. The CDR3 nucleotides are TGCGCCAGCAGCCAAGCAGGGGTCCTGGGCAATGAGCAGTTCTTC. It codes for CASSQAGVLGNEQFF.

This sequence joins TRBV7-2 and TRBJ1-6, with TRBD1 as a possible D gene (5 bases). V was shortened by 6 bases and J by 5 bases, with 20 bases between the two germline ends. The CDR3 totals 17 residues. Germline V gives CDR1 SGHTA, CDR2 FQGNSA. The CDR3 sequence: CASRQIWGGVDNSPLHF. The CDR3 region has the DNA TGTGCCAGCAGGCAAATTTGGGGGGGAGTCGATAATTCACCCCTCCACTTT.

V gene TRBV6-5 combines with J gene TRBJ1-2; possibly TRBD1 for D (5 bases). CDR3 length: 14 amino acids. The germline gives CDR1 MNHEY, CDR2 SVGAGI. Trimming left V 1 base short and J 4 bases short, with 10 bases between. The CDR3 DNA follows: TGTGCCAGCAGTTACTTTGGGGGGGGCTATGGCTACACCTTC. Its protein product is CASSYFGGGYGYTF.

The chain is built from TRBV19 and TRBJ2-1; D might be TRBD1 or TRBD2, each matching 7 bases. The CDR3 consists of 15 residues. The germline V and J ends were trimmed by 3 bases and 4 bases, with 13 bases remaining between them. CDR1 is LNHDA and CDR2 is SQIVND in the germline V gene (reference sequence). CDR3 sequence: CASSIGEGAYNEQFF. DNA for the CDR3: TGTGCCAGTAGTATCGGGGAGGGGGCGTACAATGAGCAGTTCTTC.

The chain links TRBV5-4 to TRBJ2-7, with 10 bases fitting TRBD2. Germline V gene lookup returns CDR1 SGHNT and CDR2 YYREEE (reference sequence). This CDR3 spans 13 amino acids. With 3 bases clipped from V and 6 bases from J, the junction kept 3 bases outside the gene matches. The DNA of the CDR3 is TGTGCCAGCAGCTCTAGCGGGAGTAGCGAGCAGTACTTC. It is translated as CASSSSGSSEQYF.

This rearrangement joins TRBV7-9 to TRBJ1-2, with unresolved D. CDR1 and CDR2 from the germline V gene are SEHNR and FQNEAQ (reference sequence). This CDR3 has 13 residues. Trimming left V 10 bases short and J 0 bases short, with 12 bases between. The CDR3 DNA reads TGTGCCATCTTTGGGGTTCCTAACTATGGCTACACCTTC. Amino acid sequence: CAIFGVPNYGYTF.

The chain recombines TRBV5-1 with TRBJ2-1; D gene uncertain. Trimming stripped 4 bases from V and 9 bases from J, with 11 bases between. Germline V gene sequence: CDR1 SGHRS, CDR2 YFSETQ. The CDR3 runs to 12 residues. The CDR3 DNA reads as TGCGCCAGCAGCACCCGGACCTTTGAGCAGTTCTTC. Its translation: CASSTRTFEQFF.

The chain has TRBV7-9 and TRBJ1-2, with D tentatively TRBD1 (5 bases). The germline CDR1 and CDR2 sequences are SEHNR and FQNEAQ (reference sequence). This CDR3 has 15 residues. Trimming removed 6 bases at V and 3 bases at J, with 17 bases between. In nucleotides, the CDR3 is TGTGCCAGCAGTATTTCCGGGGGTTCGGACTATGGCTACACCTTC. It yields the protein CASSISGGSDYGYTF.

V and J are TRBV7-9 and TRBJ2-1; D remains unclear. V gave up 5 bases and J gave up 12 bases, with 14 bases separating them. Germline loops: CDR1 SEHNR, CDR2 FQNEAQ (reference sequence). The CDR3 has 12 amino acids. CDR3 protein: CASSLTAPGQFF. In DNA form, the CDR3 reads TGTGCCAGCAGCCTAACAGCCCCGGGGCAGTTCTTC.

The chain is built from TRBV11-2 and TRBJ2-1; 8 bases are shared with TRBD2. The V gene's germline CDR1 is SGHAT and CDR2 FQNNGV. This CDR3 has 15 residues. V gave up 3 bases and J gave up 5 bases; unmatched junction bases: 6. The CDR3 DNA sequence: TGTGCCAGCAGCTTTTCCGGGACTAGGGACAATGAGCAGTTCTTC. Residues: CASSFSGTRDNEQFF.

V gene TRBV19 combines with J gene TRBJ2-7; D possibly corresponds to TRBD2 (6 bases). Trimming took 3 bases from V and 0 from J, leaving 21 bases between them. Germline V gives CDR1 LNHDA, CDR2 SQIVND (reference sequence). This CDR3 region has 18 residues. The DNA of the CDR3 is TGTGCCAGTAGTATCTTCTCGGGGGTCGACTCCTACTCCTACGAGCAGTACTTC. Translation gives CASSIFSGVDSYSYEQYF.

CDR3 residues: CASSLTGAPSYEQYF. CDR3 bases: TGCGCCAGCAGCTTAACCGGGGCCCCTTCCTACGAGCAGTACTTC. The chain is built from TRBV5-1 and TRBJ2-7; D could derive from TRBD1 or TRBD2 (5 bases each). The ends were cut back, 2 bases at V and 1 base at J, with 13 bases in the middle. Germline V gene lookup returns CDR1 SGHRS and CDR2 YFSETQ. The CDR3 has 15 residues.

The V and J genes are TRBV9 and TRBJ1-2; D call uncertain. The CDR3 is 15 amino acids. CDR1 and CDR2 (germline): SGDLS, YYNGEE. The ends were cut back, 0 bases at V and 0 bases at J, with 9 bases in the middle. The CDR3 sequence is CASSVVSGTNYGYTF. CDR3 in DNA: TGTGCCAGCAGCGTAGTTAGCGGTACTAACTATGGCTACACCTTC.

In its sample, this clone was seen once. The chain has TRBV27 and TRBJ2-1; D may be TRBD2 (6 bases). The V end was cut by 6 bases, the J end by 6 bases, with 12 bases between. Germline assignment: CDR1 MNHEY and CDR2 SMNVEV (reference sequence). The CDR3 sequence is 13 residues long. The DNA of the CDR3 is TGTGCCAGCAGCCTCTCCGGGAGCAATGAGCAGTTCTTC. Its translation is CASSLSGSNEQFF.

The chain uses TRBV13 and TRBJ2-4, with a possible D match to TRBD2 (7 bases). Germline assignment: CDR1 PRHDT and CDR2 FYEKMQ (reference sequence). The CDR3 length is 17 residues. V was trimmed by 4 bases and J by 0 bases, leaving 16 bases between them. The CDR3 sequence: CASSSSEGGLAKNIQYF. CDR3 nucleotide sequence: TGTGCCAGCAGCTCCTCGGAGGGGGGGCTAGCCAAAAACATTCAGTACTTC.

This rearrangement joins TRBV14 to TRBJ1-3; D is uncertain. The V end lost 6 bases, the J end lost 0 bases, and 15 bases lay between the germline ends. The CDR3 consists of 16 residues. Germline CDR1 is SGHDN and CDR2 is FVKESK. The CDR3 DNA sequence: TGTGCCAGCAGTCCGATTACAGTAAGCTCTGGAAACACCATATATTTT. This sequence encodes CASSPITVSSGNTIYF.

V gene TRBV6-5 combines with J gene TRBJ1-2; no firm D call. The CDR3 extends over 13 amino acids. V lost 4 bases and J lost 2, with 8 bases in between. Germline V gene sequence: CDR1 MNHEY, CDR2 SVGAGI. CDR3 bases: TGTGCCAGCAGTTGGACGGAAAACTATGGCTACACCTTC. Translation: CASSWTENYGYTF.

V gene TRBV7-6 combines with J gene TRBJ2-3; TRBD1 matches at 10 bases. Trimming cost V 5 bases and J 4 bases; bases outside gene matches: 6. Germline CDR1 and CDR2: SGHVS and FNYEAQ. The CDR3 totals 15 residues. The CDR3 sequence: CASSQTGGAADTQYF. The DNA for the CDR3 is TGTGCCAGCAGCCAGACAGGGGGCGCAGCAGATACGCAGTATTTT.